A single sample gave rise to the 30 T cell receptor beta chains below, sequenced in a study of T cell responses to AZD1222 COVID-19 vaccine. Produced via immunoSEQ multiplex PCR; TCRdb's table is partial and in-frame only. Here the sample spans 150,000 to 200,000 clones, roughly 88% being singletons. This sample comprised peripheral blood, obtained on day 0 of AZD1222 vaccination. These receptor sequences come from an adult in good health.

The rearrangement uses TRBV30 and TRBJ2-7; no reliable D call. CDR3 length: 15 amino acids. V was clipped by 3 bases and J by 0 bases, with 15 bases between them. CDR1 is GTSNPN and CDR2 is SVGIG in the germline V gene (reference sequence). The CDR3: CAWRPNLASSYEQYF. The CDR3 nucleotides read TGTGCCTGGAGGCCCAACTTGGCAAGCTCCTACGAGCAGTACTTC.

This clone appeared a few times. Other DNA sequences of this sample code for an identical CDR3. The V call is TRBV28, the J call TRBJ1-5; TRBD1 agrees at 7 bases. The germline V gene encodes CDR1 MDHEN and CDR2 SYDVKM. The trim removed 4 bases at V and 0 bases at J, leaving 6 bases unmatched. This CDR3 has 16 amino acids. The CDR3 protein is CASSSPGTVSNQPQHF. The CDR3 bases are TGTGCCAGCAGTTCCCCCGGGACAGTTAGCAATCAGCCCCAGCATTTT.

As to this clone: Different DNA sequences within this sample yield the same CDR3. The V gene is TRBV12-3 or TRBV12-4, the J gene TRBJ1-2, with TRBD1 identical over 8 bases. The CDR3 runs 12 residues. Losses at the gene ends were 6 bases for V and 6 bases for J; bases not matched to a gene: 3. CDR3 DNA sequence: TGTGCCAGCAGGGACAGGGCTCATGGCTACACCTTC. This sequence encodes CASRDRAHGYTF.

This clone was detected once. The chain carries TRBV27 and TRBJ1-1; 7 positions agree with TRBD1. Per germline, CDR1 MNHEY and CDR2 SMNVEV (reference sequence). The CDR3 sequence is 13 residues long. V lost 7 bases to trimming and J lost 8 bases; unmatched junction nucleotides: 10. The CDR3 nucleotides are TGTGCCAGCACCCAAAGGGCAGGGGGGGAAGCTTTCTTT. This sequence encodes CASTQRAGGEAFF.

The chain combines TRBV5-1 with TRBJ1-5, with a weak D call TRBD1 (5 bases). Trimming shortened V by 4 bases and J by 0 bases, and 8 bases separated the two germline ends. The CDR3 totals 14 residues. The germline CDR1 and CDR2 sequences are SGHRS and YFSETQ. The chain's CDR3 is CASSRDSSNQPQHF. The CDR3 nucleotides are TGCGCCAGCAGCCGAGACAGTAGCAATCAGCCCCAGCATTTT.

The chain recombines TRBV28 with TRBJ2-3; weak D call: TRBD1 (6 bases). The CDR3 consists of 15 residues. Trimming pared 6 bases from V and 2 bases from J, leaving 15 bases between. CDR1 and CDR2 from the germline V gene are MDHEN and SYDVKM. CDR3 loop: CASSRRGMLTDTQYF. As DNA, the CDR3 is TGTGCCAGCAGCCGTAGGGGGATGCTCACAGATACGCAGTATTTT.

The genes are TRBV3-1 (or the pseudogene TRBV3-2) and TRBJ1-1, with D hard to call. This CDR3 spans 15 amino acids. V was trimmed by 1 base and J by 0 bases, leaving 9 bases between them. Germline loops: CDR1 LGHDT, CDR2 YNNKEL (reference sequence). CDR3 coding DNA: TGTGCCAGCAGCCAAGGTCGGACGGTGAACACTGAAGCTTTCTTT. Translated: CASSQGRTVNTEAFF.

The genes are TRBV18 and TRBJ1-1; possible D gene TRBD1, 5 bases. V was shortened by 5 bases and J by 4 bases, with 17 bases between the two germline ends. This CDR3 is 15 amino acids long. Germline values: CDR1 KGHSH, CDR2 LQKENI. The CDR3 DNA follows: TGTGCCAGCTCAAAAGAGGGGAGTTTGGGCACTGAAGCTTTCTTT. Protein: CASSKEGSLGTEAFF.

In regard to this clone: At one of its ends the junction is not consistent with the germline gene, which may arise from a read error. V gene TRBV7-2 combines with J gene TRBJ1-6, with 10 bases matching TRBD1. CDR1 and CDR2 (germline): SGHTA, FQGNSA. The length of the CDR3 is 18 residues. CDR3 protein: CASTLLPGQGSHNSPLHF. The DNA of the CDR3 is TGTGCCAGCACCTTACTACCGGGACAGGGGTCCCATAATTCACCCCTCCACTTT.

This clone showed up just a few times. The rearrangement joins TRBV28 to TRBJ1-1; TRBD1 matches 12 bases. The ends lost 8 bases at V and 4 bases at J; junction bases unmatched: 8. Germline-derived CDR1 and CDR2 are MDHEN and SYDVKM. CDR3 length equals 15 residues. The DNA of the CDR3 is TGTGCCAGCGGGACAGGGGGCATTGTGAGCACTGAAGCTTTCTTT. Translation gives CASGTGGIVSTEAFF. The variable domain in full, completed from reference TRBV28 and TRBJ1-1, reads DVKVTQSSRYLVKRTGEKVFLECVQDMDHENMFWYRQDPGLGLRLIYFSYDVKMKEKGDIPEGYSVSREKKERFSLILESASTNQTSMYLCASGTGGIVSTEAFFGQGTRLTVV.

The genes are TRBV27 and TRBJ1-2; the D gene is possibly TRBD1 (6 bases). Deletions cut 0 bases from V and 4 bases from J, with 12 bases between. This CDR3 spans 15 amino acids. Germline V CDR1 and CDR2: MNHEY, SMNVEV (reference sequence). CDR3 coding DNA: TGTGCCAGCAGTTTATCATCAGGGGCTGGCTATGGCTACACCTTC. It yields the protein CASSLSSGAGYGYTF.

The DNA of the CDR3 is TGTGCCAGCACTCCCCGACAGGGTATGAACACTGAAGCTTTCTTT. Protein sequence: CASTPRQGMNTEAFF. V and J are TRBV28 and TRBJ1-1; 7 bases match TRBD1. This CDR3 is built from 15 residues. The germline CDR1 and CDR2 sequences are MDHEN and SYDVKM. The V segment lost 7 bases and the J segment 0 bases; nucleotides outside the gene matches: 8.

CDR3 DNA sequence: TGTGCCAGCAGCCAAGATTTCTTGGTATACGGGGGACAGGGAGGCACAGATACGCAGTATTTT. Its protein product is CASSQDFLVYGGQGGTDTQYF. The gene calls are TRBV14 and TRBJ2-3; TRBD1 matches at 9 bases. Trimming removed 0 bases from V and 1 base from J; junction bases left unmatched: 17. Germline V gene lookup returns CDR1 SGHDN and CDR2 FVKESK. The CDR3 loop spans 21 amino acids.

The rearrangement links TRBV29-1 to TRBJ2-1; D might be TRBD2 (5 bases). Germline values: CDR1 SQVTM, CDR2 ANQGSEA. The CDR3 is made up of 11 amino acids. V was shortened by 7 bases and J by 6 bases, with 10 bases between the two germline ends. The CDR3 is CSGTRVNEQFF. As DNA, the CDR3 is TGCAGCGGAACTAGGGTCAATGAGCAGTTCTTC.

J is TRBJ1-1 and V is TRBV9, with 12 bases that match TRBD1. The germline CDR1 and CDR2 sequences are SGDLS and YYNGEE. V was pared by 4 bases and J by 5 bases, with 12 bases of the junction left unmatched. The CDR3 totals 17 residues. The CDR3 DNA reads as TGTGCCAGCAGCACTAGTTCCCGGGACAGGGGGCGGACTGAAGCTTTCTTT. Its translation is CASSTSSRDRGRTEAFF.

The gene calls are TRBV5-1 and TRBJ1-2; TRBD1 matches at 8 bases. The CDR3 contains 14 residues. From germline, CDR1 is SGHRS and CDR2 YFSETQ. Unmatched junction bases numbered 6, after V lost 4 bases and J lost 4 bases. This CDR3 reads CASSEKGQAYGYTF. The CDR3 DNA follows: TGCGCCAGCAGCGAGAAGGGACAGGCCTATGGCTACACCTTC.

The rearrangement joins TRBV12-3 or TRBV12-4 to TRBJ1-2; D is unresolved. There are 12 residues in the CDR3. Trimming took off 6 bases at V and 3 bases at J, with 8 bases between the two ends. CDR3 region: CASSENHYGYTF. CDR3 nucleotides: TGTGCCAGCAGCGAAAACCACTATGGCTACACCTTC.

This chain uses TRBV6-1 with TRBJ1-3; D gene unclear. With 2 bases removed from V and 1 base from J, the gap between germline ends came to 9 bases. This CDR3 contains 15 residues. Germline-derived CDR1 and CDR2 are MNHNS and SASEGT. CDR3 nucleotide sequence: TGTGCCAGCAGTGAATGGTCAGTTTCTGGAAACACCATATATTTT. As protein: CASSEWSVSGNTIYF.

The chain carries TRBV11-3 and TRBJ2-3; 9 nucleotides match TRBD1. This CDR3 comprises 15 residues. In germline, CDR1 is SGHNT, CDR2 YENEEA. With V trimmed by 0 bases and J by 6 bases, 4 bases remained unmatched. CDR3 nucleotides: TGTGCCAGCAGCTTAGAGGGGACAGGGACCGATACGCAGTATTTT. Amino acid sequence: CASSLEGTGTDTQYF. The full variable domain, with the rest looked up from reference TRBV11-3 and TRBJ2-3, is EAGVVQSPRYKIIEKKQPVAFWCNPISGHNTLYWYLQNLGQGPELLIRYENEEAVDDSQLPKDRFSAERLKGVDSTLKIQPAELGDSAVYLCASSLEGTGTDTQYFGPGTRLTVL.

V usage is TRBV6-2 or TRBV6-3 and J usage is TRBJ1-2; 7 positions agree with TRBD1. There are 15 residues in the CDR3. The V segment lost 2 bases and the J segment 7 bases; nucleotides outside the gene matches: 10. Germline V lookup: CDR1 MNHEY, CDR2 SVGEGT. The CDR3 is CASSYEGQVKSGYTF. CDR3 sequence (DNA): TGTGCCAGCAGTTACGAAGGACAGGTGAAAAGTGGCTACACCTTC.

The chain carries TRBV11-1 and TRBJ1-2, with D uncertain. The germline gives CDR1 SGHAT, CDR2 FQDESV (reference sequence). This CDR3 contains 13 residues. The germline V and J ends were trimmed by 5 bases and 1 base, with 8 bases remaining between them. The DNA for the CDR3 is TGTGCCAGCAGCCCGACATTTAACTATGGCTACACCTTC. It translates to CASSPTFNYGYTF.

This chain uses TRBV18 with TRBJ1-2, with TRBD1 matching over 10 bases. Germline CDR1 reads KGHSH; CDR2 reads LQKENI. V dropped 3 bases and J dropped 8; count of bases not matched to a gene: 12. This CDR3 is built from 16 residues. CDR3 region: CASSPRQGATQRGYTF. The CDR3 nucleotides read TGTGCCAGCTCACCTCGACAGGGGGCGACCCAACGGGGCTACACCTTC.

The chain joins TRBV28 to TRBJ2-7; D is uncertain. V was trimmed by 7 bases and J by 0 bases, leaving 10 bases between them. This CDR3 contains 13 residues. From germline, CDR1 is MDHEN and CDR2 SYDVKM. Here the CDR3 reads CASTVSSSYEQYF. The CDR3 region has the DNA TGTGCCAGCACTGTATCGAGCTCCTACGAGCAGTACTTC.

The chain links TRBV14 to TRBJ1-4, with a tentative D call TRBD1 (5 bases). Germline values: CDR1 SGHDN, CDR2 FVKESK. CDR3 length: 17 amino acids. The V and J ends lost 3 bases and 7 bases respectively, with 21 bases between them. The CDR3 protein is CASSQKQPSGFGEKLFF. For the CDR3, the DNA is TGTGCCAGCAGCCAGAAGCAGCCGTCAGGGTTTGGTGAAAAACTGTTTTTT.

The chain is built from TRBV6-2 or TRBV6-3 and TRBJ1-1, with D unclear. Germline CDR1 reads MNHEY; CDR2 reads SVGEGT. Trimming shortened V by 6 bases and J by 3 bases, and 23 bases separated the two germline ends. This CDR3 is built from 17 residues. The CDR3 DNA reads TGTGCCAGCAGCACCCATCCGGGAGAGAAAGGGTACACTGAAGCTTTCTTT. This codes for CASSTHPGEKGYTEAFF.

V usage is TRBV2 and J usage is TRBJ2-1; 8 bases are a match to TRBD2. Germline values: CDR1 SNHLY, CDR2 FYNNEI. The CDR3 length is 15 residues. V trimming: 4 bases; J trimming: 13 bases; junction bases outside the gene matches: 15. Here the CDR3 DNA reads TGTGCCAGCAGTGGGGCCCTACTAGGGCGGGGGGCCCAGTTCTTC. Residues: CASSGALLGRGAQFF.

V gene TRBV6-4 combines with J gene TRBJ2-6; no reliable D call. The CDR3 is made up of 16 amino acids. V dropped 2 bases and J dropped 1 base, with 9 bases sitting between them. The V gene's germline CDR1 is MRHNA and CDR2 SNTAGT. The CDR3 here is CASSDDGASGANVLTF. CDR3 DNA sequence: TGTGCCAGCAGTGACGATGGAGCATCTGGGGCCAACGTCCTGACTTTC.

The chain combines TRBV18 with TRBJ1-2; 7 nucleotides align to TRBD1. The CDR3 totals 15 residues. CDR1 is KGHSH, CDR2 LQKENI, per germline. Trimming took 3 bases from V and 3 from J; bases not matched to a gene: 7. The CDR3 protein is CASSPSSQGDYGYTF. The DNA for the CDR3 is TGTGCCAGCTCACCGTCCTCTCAGGGGGACTATGGCTACACCTTC.

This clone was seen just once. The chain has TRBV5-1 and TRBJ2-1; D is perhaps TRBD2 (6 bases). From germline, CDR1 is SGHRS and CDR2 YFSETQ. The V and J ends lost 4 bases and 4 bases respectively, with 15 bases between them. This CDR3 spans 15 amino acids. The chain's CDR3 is CASSLGDGGYNEQFF. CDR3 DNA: TGCGCCAGCAGCCTTGGTGACGGGGGATACAATGAGCAGTTCTTC.

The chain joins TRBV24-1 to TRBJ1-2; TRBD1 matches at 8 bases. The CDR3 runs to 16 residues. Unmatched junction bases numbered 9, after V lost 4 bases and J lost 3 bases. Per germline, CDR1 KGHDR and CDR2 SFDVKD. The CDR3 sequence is CATSEHSGTGDYGYTF. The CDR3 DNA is TGTGCCACCAGTGAGCACTCCGGGACAGGCGACTATGGCTACACCTTC.